This T cell receptor beta chain was found in a study of blood T cells in healthy people across ages (dated by TCRdb to the mid-2010s). Concerning the study at large: Template switching captured roughly one uniquely barcoded TCR beta cDNA molecule per two T cells in model experiments. To track age-related changes in TCR beta repertoire diversity, the study relied on deep sequencing normalized with unique cDNA molecular identifiers. The donors were divided into four age groups: young (average approximately 16 years), middle-aged (around 41), aged (roughly 60) and long-lived (around 87). To avoid experimental bias, donors of different ages were distributed randomly across sequencing lanes. For two donors (one aged 18 to 29 and one aged 80 or older), the study analyzed two additional independent replicas of 1 million unique cDNA reads from the same blood draw. The paper's findings and limits, for the study overall: Estimates of total diversity based on one million sequenced T cells were considered lower bounds and underestimates. Bulk unsorted PBMC profiling prevented conclusive comparison of naive and antigen-experienced compartments. Observed TCR beta diversity per million T cells fell roughly linearly with age, and a significant reduction was already apparent by age around 40. The CMV infection status of donors was not known, potentially confounding age-related changes in expanded clonotypes. The long-lived group showed more naive CD4+ T cells, fewer expanded clones and increased TCR diversity than the aged group, suggesting age selection. The percentage of naive T cells measured by flow cytometry correlated strongly with observed TCR beta diversity.

Trimming takes 6 bases from V and 1 base from J, and the germline ends sit 7 bases apart. CDR1 SQVTM and CDR2 ANQGSEA were looked up in the germline V gene. The CDR3 contains 11 residues, cysteine and phenylalanine counted. CDR3 DNA is the only sequence kept; it has 33 bases, read in frame from the first base. This clonotype was picked up a small number of times. No cognate antigen has been identified for it. Base-call qualities are not available, and no considerably larger clone is one nucleotide away. The method was 5' RACE. The sequencing machine was an Illumina HiSeq 2500. A second PCR of about 7 to 12 cycles was performed with a sample-barcoded 5' primer and a J-beta primer mix. A template-switch 5' adaptor carrying 12 random nucleotides introduced a unique molecular identifier onto each TCR beta cDNA molecule. At least 3 million CDR3-containing paired-end reads were obtained from each sample. The Mint cDNA synthesis kit, primed by a TRBC-specific oligonucleotide, was used to synthesize first-strand cDNA from all RNA. Following uracil-DNA glycosylase treatment, a first 18-cycle PCR with universal primers M1SS and BC2_uni_R was performed on all cDNA. The original methods were these. For normalization, 1 million high-quality reads were randomly selected from each sample, with every read carrying a distinct molecular identifier. Reads with shared molecular identifiers were discarded instead of being binned into consensus sequences. MiTCR, with a Q25 quality threshold and the strictest error-elimination algorithm, was used for CDR3 identification, clonotype clustering and error correction. A nonparametric unseen species model using Euler transformation provided a lower-bound estimate of total TCR beta diversity. TCRdb reprocessed the public reads (quality trimming at Q25 with fastp, clone calling with MiXCR) and kept in-frame beta chains. Each entry merges the rows of one CDR3 protein and shows their most common DNA and genes. The V and J calls shown here were made by TCRdb, not taken from the authors' results. In this sample the table shows roughly 800,000 distinct CDR3 sequences, about three fifths of which occur a single time. The ten largest account for about 20% of the sample.

Systemically healthy Caucasian individuals from Russia, 35 to 50 in total and aged roughly 6 to 100 years, were included as donors. Approximately 11 milliliters of peripheral blood were drawn from each donor into EDTA-treated Vacutainer tubes. Ficoll-Paque density-gradient centrifugation was used to isolate PBMCs, with at least 6.5 million per sample. Trizol reagent was used to extract total RNA from the PBMCs, yielding at least 5 micrograms per sample. For every donor, flow cytometry on a PBMC aliquot measured the percentage of naive CD45RAhigh/CD27high T cells. The sequence came from a man aged 25-40 years in good health. The rearrangement combines TRBV29-1 with TRBJ2-7; matching of 6 bases hints at TRBD1 as the D gene. The specimen sequenced was blood. CDR3 sequence: CSVGASYEQYF. The DNA is TGCAGCGTGGGGGCATCCTACGAGCAGTACTTC.